The rows below give T cell receptor beta chains drawn from one sample of a study of resident and recirculating memory T cells in vitiligo. This table comes from immunoSEQ multiplex PCR, and its TCRdb copy is limited to in-frame clones, with some not included. The data hold tens of thousands of clones, with approximately 90% observed a single time. The sample was blood. The receptors here all came from a male donor with vitiligo. Each CDR3 is given without its conserved first and last residue.

j_gene,v_gene,CDR3aa
TRBJ2-1,TRBV9,ASSVGLAGPPTYNEQF
TRBJ2-4,TRBV9,ASSPGQGNVGDTKNIQY
TRBJ2-2,TRBV5-1,ASSPTPDRANTGELF
TRBJ1-1,TRBV19,ASSIGPGRNTEAF
TRBJ1-5,TRBV28,ASIGGAQPQH
TRBJ2-1,TRBV6-1,ASSEASGGGSNEQF
TRBJ1-4,TRBV5-1,ASSTGQGRNEKLF
TRBJ1-2,TRBV18,ASSQGQGFDGYT
TRBJ2-7,TRBV9,ASSAGGLGEQY
TRBJ2-1,TRBV4-3,ASSQEEGQGVFEQF
TRBJ1-5,TRBV9,ASSASGTGDQPQH
TRBJ2-5,TRBV6-5,ASSYLASTGQETQY
TRBJ1-5,TRBV6-5,ASSGTFGSQPQH
TRBJ1-1,TRBV19,ASSTQQGTEAF
TRBJ2-4,TRBV18,ASSPGAGSVY
TRBJ1-2,TRBV6-1,ASILTRGTPDGYT